One sample yielded the 19 T cell receptor beta chains listed below, sequenced in a study of control samples from healthy donors and cancer patients. Data came from immunoSEQ multiplex PCR; TCRdb stores just in-frame clones and leaves some out. Among some 110,000 clones listed, 83% were seen once. Sequences were obtained from blood. The receptor set was obtained from a woman in her forties or fifties in good health.

This chain uses TRBV7-2 with TRBJ2-7; D call uncertain. The CDR3 has 14 residues. V was cut by 2 bases and J by 1 base, with 9 bases left in between. CDR1 and CDR2 from the germline V gene are SGHTA and FQGNSA. CDR3 nucleotides: TGTGCCAGCAGCTTAAGGGTCGCTTCCTACGAGCAGTACTTC. It yields the protein CASSLRVASYEQYF.

The chain recombines TRBV3-1 (or the pseudogene TRBV3-2) with TRBJ2-1; 7 bases are a match to TRBD2. Germline CDR1 and CDR2: LGHDT and YNNKEL (reference sequence). CDR3 length: 14 residues. The ends lost 1 base at V and 6 bases at J; junction bases unmatched: 3. CDR3 nucleotide sequence: TGTGCCAGCAGCCAAGGCGGGAGCTTCAATGAGCAGTTCTTC. Translation gives CASSQGGSFNEQFF.

The chain has TRBV4-2 and TRBJ1-1, with D possibly matching TRBD1 (5 bases). Trimming stripped 0 bases from V and 1 base from J, with 18 bases between. There are 18 residues in the CDR3. Germline V gene sequence: CDR1 LGHNA, CDR2 YNFKEQ. CDR3 nucleotides: TGTGCCAGCAGCCAAGAGGAGGCCTCCGGGGGATCGAACACTGAAGCTTTCTTT. Protein: CASSQEEASGGSNTEAFF.

V usage is TRBV13 and J usage is TRBJ2-3; D may match TRBD1 or TRBD2 (5 bases each). Germline CDR1 is PRHDT and CDR2 is FYEKMQ (reference sequence). The ends were cut back, 4 bases at V and 0 bases at J, with 14 bases in the middle. The CDR3 runs 16 residues. The CDR3 DNA is TGTGCCAGCAGCTCGTCTTCGGGGCGCAGCACAGATACGCAGTATTTT. The encoded protein is CASSSSSGRSTDTQYF. Combining the CDR3 with reference TRBV13 and TRBJ2-3 gives the whole variable domain AAGVIQSPRHLIKEKRETATLKCYPIPRHDTVYWYQQGPGQDPQFLISFYEKMQSDKGSIPDRFSAQQFSDYHSELNMSSLELGDSALYFCASSSSSGRSTDTQYFGPGTRLTVL.

In this sample, this clone turned up a few times. V usage is TRBV4-3 and J usage is TRBJ2-7, with 10 bases matching TRBD2. Germline V gene sequence: CDR1 LGHNA, CDR2 YSLEER. The length of the CDR3 is 16 residues. J was trimmed by 2 bases and V by 1 base; bases with no gene match: 5. The CDR3 here is CASSQAGTSAAYEQYF. CDR3 DNA sequence: TGCGCCAGCAGCCAAGCCGGGACTAGCGCGGCCTACGAGCAGTACTTC.

This clone was seen a handful of times. The J gene is TRBJ2-1, the V gene TRBV5-4; TRBD1 matches at 8 bases. The CDR3 runs to 15 residues. The junction had 2 bases not matched to a gene; V was cut back by 3 bases and J by 0 bases. Germline V gene sequence: CDR1 SGHNT, CDR2 YYREEE (reference sequence). CDR3 protein: CASSSGQGSYNEQFF. The CDR3 DNA sequence: TGTGCCAGCAGCTCTGGACAGGGCTCCTACAATGAGCAGTTCTTC.

V usage is TRBV4-2 and J usage is TRBJ1-1; D might be TRBD1 (5 bases). Trimming shortened V by 2 bases and J by 7 bases, and 11 bases separated the two germline ends. The length of the CDR3 is 13 residues. Looked up from germline, CDR1 is LGHNA and CDR2 is YNFKEQ. The CDR3 loop is CASSQSIQGEAFF. CDR3 nucleotide sequence: TGTGCCAGCAGCCAATCCATCCAGGGTGAAGCTTTCTTT.

This chain joins TRBV4-3 and TRBJ2-5, with D hard to call. Germline V lookup: CDR1 LGHNA, CDR2 YSLEER. Trimming removed 4 bases at V and 1 base at J, with 10 bases between. The length of the CDR3 is 14 residues. CDR3 nucleotide sequence: TGCGCCAGCAGCCCAGACACCGGCCAAGAGACCCAGTACTTC. Amino acids: CASSPDTGQETQYF.

The V call is TRBV6-4, the J call TRBJ1-1; D unresolved. CDR1 and CDR2 from the germline V gene are MRHNA and SNTAGT. V dropped 2 bases and J dropped 0 bases, with 4 bases sitting between them. This CDR3 comprises 13 residues. CDR3 nucleotide sequence: TGTGCCAGCAGTGACGACCTGAACACTGAAGCTTTCTTT. It is translated as CASSDDLNTEAFF.

V is TRBV5-1 and J is TRBJ2-7, with D hard to call. CDR1 and CDR2 (germline): SGHRS, YFSETQ. CDR3 length: 14 amino acids. V gave up 5 bases and J gave up 0 bases, with 12 bases separating them. The CDR3 coding sequence is TGCGCCAGCAGGATTGACACGAGCTCCTACGAGCAGTACTTC. Translation: CASRIDTSSYEQYF. The full variable domain, in which reference TRBV5-1 and TRBJ2-7 provide the parts outside the CDR3, is KAGVTQTPRYLIKTRGQQVTLSCSPISGHRSVSWYQQTPGQGLQFLFEYFSETQRNKGNFPGRFSGRQFSNSRSEMNVSTLELGDSALYLCASRIDTSSYEQYFGPGTRLTVT.

In nucleotides, the CDR3 is TGTGCCAGCAGCGTTCCCACCTTCCCGGGACAGGGGCACCCCAATCAGCCCCAGCATTTT. Protein sequence: CASSVPTFPGQGHPNQPQHF. The V and J genes are TRBV9 and TRBJ1-5; 10 bases map to TRBD1. The CDR3 has 20 amino acids. The germline V gene encodes CDR1 SGDLS and CDR2 YYNGEE. V was clipped by 2 bases and J by 3 bases; unmatched bases: 17.

The V gene is TRBV30, the J gene TRBJ2-1, with TRBD1 as a possible D gene (5 bases). CDR3 length: 12 amino acids. Trimming stripped 3 bases from V and 5 bases from J, with 8 bases between. Germline CDR1 reads GTSNPN; CDR2 reads SVGIG (reference sequence). In nucleotides, the CDR3 is TGTGCCTGGAGGGACATCAACAATGAGCAGTTCTTC. Translated: CAWRDINNEQFF.

The chain's CDR3 is CASSGGTGPSGNTIYF. The DNA for the CDR3 is TGTGCCAGCAGCGGAGGGACAGGGCCCTCTGGAAACACCATATATTTT. J is TRBJ1-3 and V is TRBV5-6; 9 bases are shared with TRBD1. This CDR3 is 16 amino acids long. Germline V gene sequence: CDR1 SGHDT, CDR2 YYEEEE. J was trimmed by 0 bases and V by 4 bases; bases with no gene match: 5.

The chain links TRBV30 to TRBJ2-5, with TRBD2 identical over 7 bases. V lost 2 bases and J lost 4; bases outside the gene matches: 7. This CDR3 is 14 amino acids long. Germline assignment: CDR1 GTSNPN and CDR2 SVGIG (reference sequence). CDR3: CAWSYAGVLETQYF. In DNA, the CDR3 is TGTGCCTGGAGTTATGCGGGAGTCCTAGAGACCCAGTACTTC.

The chain has TRBV6-1 and TRBJ1-5; the D is unclear. The V end was cut by 3 bases, the J end by 4 bases, with 16 bases between. There are 16 residues in the CDR3. Germline CDR1 MNHNS, CDR2 SASEGT. CDR3 residues: CASSDPPVGANQPQHF. CDR3 DNA sequence: TGTGCCAGCAGTGATCCGCCAGTCGGTGCTAATCAGCCCCAGCATTTT.

The rearrangement links TRBV10-3 to TRBJ1-2; D possibly corresponds to TRBD1 (6 bases). There are 14 residues in the CDR3. V was cut by 5 bases and J by 0 bases, with 10 bases left in between. Per germline, CDR1 ENHRY and CDR2 SYGVKD. As DNA, the CDR3 is TGTGCCATCAGTAAGGACAGTTCTAACTATGGCTACACCTTC. Protein sequence: CAISKDSSNYGYTF.

V gene TRBV19 combines with J gene TRBJ1-1; 7 nucleotides line up with TRBD1. The germline V gene encodes CDR1 LNHDA and CDR2 SQIVND (reference sequence). J gave up 6 bases and V 5 bases, and 12 bases lay outside the gene matches. CDR3 length equals 15 residues. As DNA, the CDR3 is TGTGCCAGTAGTCTCTTGACAGGGAGAAGGCCTGAAGCTTTCTTT. Amino acid sequence: CASSLLTGRRPEAFF.

The V call is TRBV19, the J call TRBJ2-7, with D perhaps TRBD2 (6 bases). Trimming stripped 4 bases from V and 4 bases from J, with 14 bases between. This CDR3 region has 14 residues. CDR1 LNHDA and CDR2 SQIVND come from the germline V gene (reference sequence). CDR3 sequence reads: CASSSQRSGYEQYF. CDR3 sequence (DNA): TGTGCCAGTAGTAGCCAGCGGAGCGGGTACGAGCAGTACTTC.

The chain links TRBV6-6 to TRBJ1-3, with TRBD1 identical over 10 bases. Trimming cost V 4 bases and J 2 bases; bases outside gene matches: 5. There are 16 residues in the CDR3. The V gene's germline CDR1 is MNHNY and CDR2 SVGAGI (reference sequence). CDR3 region: CASSSGTGDTGNTIYF. CDR3 bases: TGTGCCAGCAGTTCCGGGACAGGGGATACTGGAAACACCATATATTTT.